The 20 T cell receptor beta chains below all came from one sample that was sequenced in a study of molecular identifiers for immune sequencing clone quantification. TCRdb re-called the PCR reads through MiXCR, storing one row per CDR3 protein. This sample carries hundreds of thousands of distinct CDR3 sequences, roughly 24% of them seen once, and the ten largest clones take around 0.7%. Sequenced sample: naive CD8+ T cells from blood, with Jurkat cell RNA spiked in. Indicated subset: FACS-sorted CD8+CD4-CCR7+CD45RA+ naive T cells. The origin of the receptors is a human donor in good health. Some libraries in this study had Jurkat cell RNA spiked in.

A few counts support this clonotype. V gene TRBV3-1 combines with J gene TRBJ2-2, with TRBD1 matching over 8 bases. The CDR3 length is 15 residues. Losses at the gene ends were 4 bases for V and 4 bases for J; bases not matched to a gene: 5. The germline gives CDR1 LGHDT, CDR2 YNNKEL (reference sequence). This CDR3 is CASSPDRDGTGELFF. The CDR3 DNA sequence: TGTGCCAGCAGCCCGGACAGGGACGGCACCGGGGAGCTGTTTTTT.

The DNA for the CDR3 is TGTGCCAGCAGCGAATACAGGGGGCTTGAAAAACTGTTTTTT. Protein: CASSEYRGLEKLFF. This chain links TRBV4-2 with TRBJ1-4, with 9 nucleotides matching TRBD1. J lost 7 bases, V lost 5 bases, and 5 bases had no gene match. The CDR3 length is 14 residues. Germline lookup yields CDR1 LGHNA and CDR2 YNFKEQ.

This clonotype was picked up a small number of times. This chain links TRBV7-9 with TRBJ2-6, with a tentative D call TRBD1 (6 bases). This CDR3 spans 18 amino acids. V was clipped by 2 bases and J by 0 bases, with 14 bases between them. Germline CDR1 is SEHNR and CDR2 is FQNEAQ (reference sequence). The CDR3 DNA reads as TGTGCCAGCAGCTTATCGGCAGGGGCCCGCTCTGGGGCCAACGTCCTGACTTTC. It translates to CASSLSAGARSGANVLTF.

Comment on this clonotype: Being one base from a much bigger clone, this may be a read error. The chain employs TRBV6-5 and TRBJ1-2, with 10 bases aligning to TRBD1. In germline, CDR1 is MNHEY, CDR2 SVGAGI. The length of the CDR3 is 15 residues. CDR3 nucleotide sequence: TGTGCCAGCAGTTTTGGACAGGGGGGTGGCTATGGCAACACCTTC. Translated, it gives CASSFGQGGGYGNTF.

In its sample, this clonotype was seen a few times. V gene TRBV6-5 combines with J gene TRBJ2-7; TRBD1 matches at 9 bases. V was pared by 4 bases and J by 0 bases, with 7 bases of the junction left unmatched. This CDR3 has 16 amino acids. CDR1 is MNHEY and CDR2 is SVGAGI in the germline V gene. Here the CDR3 DNA reads TGTGCCAGCAGTTCACAACAGGGGGCTGCCTCCTACGAGCAGTACTTC. This codes for CASSSQQGAASYEQYF.

As concerns this clonotype: An end of the junction does not agree with germline; a read error may underlie this. The chain couples TRBV5-6 to TRBJ2-7; no definite D call. CDR1 SGHDT and CDR2 YYEEEE come from the germline V gene. The CDR3 spans 12 residues. CDR3 sequence (DNA): TGTGCCTGCAGCTTCACCACCTACGAGCAGTACTTC. This codes for CACSFTTYEQYF.

This clonotype was found many times. The chain is built from TRBV7-2 and TRBJ2-2, with 10 bases lining up with TRBD2. The CDR3 covers 20 residues. V lost 4 bases to trimming and J lost 2 bases; unmatched junction nucleotides: 16. Per the germline V gene, CDR1 is SGHTA and CDR2 is FQGNSA. The CDR3 coding sequence is TGTGCCAGCAGCTCATTGCTAGCGGGGGACCCTATAGCTAACACCGGGGAGCTGTTTTTT. Its protein is CASSSLLAGDPIANTGELFF.

This clonotype was seen ten or more times. This chain joins TRBV27 and TRBJ1-1, with D uncertain. Germline V CDR1 and CDR2: MNHEY, SMNVEV (reference sequence). V lost 2 bases and J lost 1, with 11 bases in between. This CDR3 is 15 amino acids long. CDR3 region: CASSLNALPNTEAFF. The CDR3 DNA sequence: TGTGCCAGCAGTTTAAACGCACTTCCGAACACTGAAGCTTTCTTT.

As to this clonotype: Because it lacks the conserved phenylalanine or tryptophan at the end, this CDR3 is likely a read error. The V call is TRBV10-3, the J call TRBJ2-7; TRBD2 aligns across 9 bases. This CDR3 is 14 amino acids long. CDR1 is ENHRY and CDR2 is SYGVKD in the germline V gene. J gave up 5 bases and V 0 bases, and 2 bases lay outside the gene matches. CDR3 in amino acids: CAISESSGSHEQYS. CDR3 sequence (DNA): TGTGCCATCAGTGAGTCTAGCGGGAGCCACGAGCAGTACTCC.

This clonotype was observed at least ten times. This chain connects TRBV27 to TRBJ2-5, with 14 bases lining up with TRBD2. There are 19 residues in the CDR3. The trim removed 6 bases at V and 2 bases at J, leaving 14 bases unmatched. The germline gives CDR1 MNHEY, CDR2 SMNVEV (reference sequence). The CDR3 region is CASSTGLAGVGLDQETQYF. CDR3 DNA sequence: TGTGCCAGCAGCACGGGACTAGCGGGAGTCGGTCTTGATCAAGAGACCCAGTACTTC.

This clonotype was found a few times. The V call is TRBV7-8, the J call TRBJ1-3; D gene uncertain. This CDR3 spans 12 amino acids. Germline CDR1 and CDR2: SGHVS and FQNEAQ. V lost 4 bases, J lost 4 bases, and 5 bases lay in between. Written as DNA, the CDR3 is TGTGCCAGCAGCTCAGAGGGAAACACCATATATTTT. Residues: CASSSEGNTIYF.

This clonotype was observed many times. The chain recombines TRBV5-1 with TRBJ2-3; TRBD1 or TRBD2 may be the D gene (5 bases each). This CDR3 region has 16 residues. Germline lookup yields CDR1 SGHRS and CDR2 YFSETQ. V shed 6 bases and J shed 5 bases, with 22 bases lying between them. Here the CDR3 DNA reads TGCGCCAGCACCTCTGTCGCGGTAGGGGCGGGAGATACGCAGTATTTT. It translates to CASTSVAVGAGDTQYF.

V and J are TRBV4-2 and TRBJ2-3; 8 bases align to TRBD1. The CDR3 consists of 16 residues. Germline trimming cut 0 bases from V and 3 bases from J; bases unmatched to any gene: 5. Germline V lookup: CDR1 LGHNA, CDR2 YNFKEQ. The chain's CDR3 is CASSQDRTGFTDTQYF. The CDR3, as DNA: TGTGCCAGCAGCCAAGATCGGACAGGGTTTACAGATACGCAGTATTTT.

The sample holds many counts of this clonotype. The chain links TRBV3-1 to TRBJ1-1; D gene unclear. This CDR3 is 16 amino acids long. Germline-derived CDR1 and CDR2 are LGHDT and YNNKEL (reference sequence). Trimming pared 1 base from V and 4 bases from J, leaving 16 bases between. The CDR3 region is CASSQGLFRRATEAFF. DNA for the CDR3: TGTGCCAGCAGCCAAGGGCTTTTTCGGAGGGCCACTGAAGCTTTCTTT.

This clonotype came up many times. This sequence joins TRBV7-9 and TRBJ2-7; a weak D match, TRBD2 (5 bases). The CDR3 runs to 18 residues. Deletions cut 5 bases from V and 3 bases from J, with 26 bases between. Per germline, CDR1 SEHNR and CDR2 FQNEAQ (reference sequence). For the CDR3, the DNA is TGTGCCAGCAGCCCGACTTCCTTACTAGGGATGTTGGACTACGAGCAGTACTTC. Its protein is CASSPTSLLGMLDYEQYF.

To note about this clonotype: Relative to the germline gene, one junction end is altered; a read error may explain this. The rearrangement links TRBV11-2 to TRBJ2-5; D gene ambiguous. The CDR3 consists of 13 residues. Germline values: CDR1 SGHAT, CDR2 FQNNGV. The CDR3 spells CASSPPSREPQYF. As DNA, the CDR3 is TGTGCCAGCAGCCCCCCAAGCCGAGAGCCCCAGTACTTC.

This clonotype was observed at least ten times. This chain joins TRBV7-9 and TRBJ2-7; perhaps D is TRBD1 or TRBD2 (5 bases each). The CDR3 has 13 residues. CDR1 is SEHNR, CDR2 FQNEAQ, per germline (reference sequence). V gave up 5 bases and J gave up 5 bases, with 13 bases separating them. In nucleotides, the CDR3 is TGTGCCAGCAGCCAACGGGGCGCAGACGAGCAGTACTTC. Amino acids: CASSQRGADEQYF.

A remark on this clonotype: Since a much larger clone is just one base distant, this may be a read error. This chain uses TRBV5-6 with TRBJ1-2; TRBD1 is a possible D gene (5 bases). Germline-derived CDR1 and CDR2 are SGHDT and YYEEEE. V lost 3 bases, J lost 0 bases, and 12 bases lay in between. The CDR3 loop spans 15 amino acids. The CDR3, as DNA: TGTGCCAGCAGCTGGGGCGACCCAGCTAACTATGGCTACACCTTC. It translates to CASSWGDPANYGYTF.

J is TRBJ1-1 and V is TRBV11-2; D uncertain. CDR1 is SGHAT and CDR2 is FQNNGV in the germline V gene. The V and J ends lost 4 bases and 1 base respectively, with 13 bases between them. The CDR3 runs 15 residues. CDR3 bases: TGTGCCAGCAGCTCCCCACGTGGAGAGAACACTGAAGCTTTCTTT. The encoded protein is CASSSPRGENTEAFF.

The chain employs TRBV2 and TRBJ1-2; 10 nucleotides agree with TRBD1. Per germline, CDR1 SNHLY and CDR2 FYNNEI. CDR3 size: 13 residues. V shed 4 bases, J shed 9 bases, and the junction held 5 bases outside the gene matches. CDR3: CASSGQGARSYTF. Here the CDR3 DNA reads TGTGCCAGCAGTGGACAGGGGGCGCGGAGCTACACCTTC.